These 2 T cell receptor beta chains originate from one sample sequenced in a study of post-analysis software for immune sequencing data. The antigens for these receptors are not known. Study-wide results and caveats: Controls had lower frequencies than patients of four or five TRBV segments, which included TRBV5-6, TRBV5-1 and TRBV20-1.

Presence of unique molecular identifiers characterized the TCR beta cDNA libraries. In TCRdb, the PCR reads were re-called with MiXCR into one record per CDR3 protein. The sample holds hundreds of thousands of distinct CDR3 sequences, approximately 30% seen once. Sequenced: blood. These receptors were collected from a girl aged 10-17 years with multiple sclerosis.

The chain uses TRBV19 and TRBJ1-1, with D hard to call. Germline V gives CDR1 LNHDA, CDR2 SQIVND (reference sequence). The CDR3 runs 13 residues. V lost 5 bases and J 3 bases, leaving 10 bases between the germline ends. The CDR3 is CASSPRRDTEAFF. In DNA form, the CDR3 reads TGTGCCAGTAGTCCTAGGAGGGACACTGAAGCTTTCTTT.

The chain has TRBV9 and TRBJ1-1, with no clear D. Trimming cost V 3 bases and J 1 base, with 10 bases left between them. This CDR3 has 14 residues. Germline CDR1 and CDR2: SGDLS and YYNGEE. The CDR3 sequence is CASSAGPGNTEAFF. The DNA for the CDR3 is TGTGCCAGCAGCGCGGGCCCCGGGAACACTGAAGCTTTCTTT.